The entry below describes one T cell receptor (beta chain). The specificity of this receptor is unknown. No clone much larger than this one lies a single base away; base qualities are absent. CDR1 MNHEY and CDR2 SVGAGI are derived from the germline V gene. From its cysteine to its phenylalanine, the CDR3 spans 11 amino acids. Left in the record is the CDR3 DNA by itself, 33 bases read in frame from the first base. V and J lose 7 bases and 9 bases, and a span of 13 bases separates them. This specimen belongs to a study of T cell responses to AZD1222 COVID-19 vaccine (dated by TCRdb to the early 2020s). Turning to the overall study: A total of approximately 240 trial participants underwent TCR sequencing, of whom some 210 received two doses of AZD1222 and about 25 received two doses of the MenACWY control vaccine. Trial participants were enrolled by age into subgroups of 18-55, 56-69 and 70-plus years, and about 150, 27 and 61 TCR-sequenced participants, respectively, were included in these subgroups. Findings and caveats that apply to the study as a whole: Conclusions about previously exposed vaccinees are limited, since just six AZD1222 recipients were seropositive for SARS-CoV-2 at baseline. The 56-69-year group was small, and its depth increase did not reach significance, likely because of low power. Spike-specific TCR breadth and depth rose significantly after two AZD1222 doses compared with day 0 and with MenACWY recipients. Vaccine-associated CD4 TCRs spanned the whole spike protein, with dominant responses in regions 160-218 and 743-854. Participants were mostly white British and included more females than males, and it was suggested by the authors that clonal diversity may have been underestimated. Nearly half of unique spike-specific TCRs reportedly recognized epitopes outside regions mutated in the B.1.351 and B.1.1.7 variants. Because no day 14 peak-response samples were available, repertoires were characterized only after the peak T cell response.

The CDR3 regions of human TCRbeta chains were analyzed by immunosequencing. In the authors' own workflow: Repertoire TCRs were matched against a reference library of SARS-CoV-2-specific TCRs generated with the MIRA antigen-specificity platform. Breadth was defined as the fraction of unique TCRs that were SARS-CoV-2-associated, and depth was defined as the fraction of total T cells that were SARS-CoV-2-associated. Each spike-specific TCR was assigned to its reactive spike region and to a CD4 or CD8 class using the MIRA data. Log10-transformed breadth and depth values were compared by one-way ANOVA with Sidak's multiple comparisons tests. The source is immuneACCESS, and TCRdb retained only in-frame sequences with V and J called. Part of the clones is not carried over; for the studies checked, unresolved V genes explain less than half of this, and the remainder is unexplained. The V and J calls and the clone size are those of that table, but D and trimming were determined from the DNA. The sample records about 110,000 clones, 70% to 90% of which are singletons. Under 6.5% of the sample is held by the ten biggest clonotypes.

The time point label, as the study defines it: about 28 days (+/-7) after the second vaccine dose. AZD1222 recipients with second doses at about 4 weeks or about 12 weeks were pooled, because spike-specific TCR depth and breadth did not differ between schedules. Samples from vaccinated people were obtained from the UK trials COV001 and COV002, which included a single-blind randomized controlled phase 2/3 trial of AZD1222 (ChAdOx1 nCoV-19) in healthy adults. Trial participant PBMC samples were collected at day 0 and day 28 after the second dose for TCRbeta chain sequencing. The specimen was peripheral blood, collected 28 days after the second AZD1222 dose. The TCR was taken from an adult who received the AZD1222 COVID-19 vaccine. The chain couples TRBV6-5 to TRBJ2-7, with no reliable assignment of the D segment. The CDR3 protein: CASNLWAGQYF. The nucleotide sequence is TGTGCCAGCAATCTGTGGGCTGGGCAGTACTTC.